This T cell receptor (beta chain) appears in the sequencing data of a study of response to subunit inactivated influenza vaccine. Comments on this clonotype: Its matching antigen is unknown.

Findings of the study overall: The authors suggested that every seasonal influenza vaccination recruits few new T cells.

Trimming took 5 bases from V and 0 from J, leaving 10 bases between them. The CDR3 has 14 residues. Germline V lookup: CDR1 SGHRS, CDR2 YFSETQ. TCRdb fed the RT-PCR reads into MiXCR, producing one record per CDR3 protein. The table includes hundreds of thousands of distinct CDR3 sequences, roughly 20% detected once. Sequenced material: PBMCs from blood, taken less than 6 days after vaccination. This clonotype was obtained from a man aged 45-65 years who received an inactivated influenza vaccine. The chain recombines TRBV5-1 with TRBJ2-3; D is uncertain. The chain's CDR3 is CASRRRPSTDTQYF. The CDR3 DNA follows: TGCGCCAGCAGGCGGCGACCTAGCACAGATACGCAGTATTTT. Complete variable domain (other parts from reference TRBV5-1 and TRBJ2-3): KAGVTQTPRYLIKTRGQQVTLSCSPISGHRSVSWYQQTPGQGLQFLFEYFSETQRNKGNFPGRFSGRQFSNSRSEMNVSTLELGDSALYLCASRRRPSTDTQYFGPGTRLTVL.